This entry lists 9 T cell receptor beta chains sequenced from one sample in a study of blood T cell repertoires in COVID-19. Sequencing was performed with immunoSEQ multiplex PCR; in TCRdb, only in-frame clones are kept and a portion is missing. The sample lists 230,000 or so clones, about 90% seen once, with around 15% in the top ten. The specimen was PBMCs or T cells enriched from blood (not recorded which). These receptor sequences come from a woman between 50 and 59 years old with acute COVID-19.

V is TRBV4-1 and J is TRBJ1-2; D not resolved. The ends were cut back, 0 bases at V and 0 bases at J, with 14 bases in the middle. CDR3 length: 17 residues. CDR1 and CDR2 from the germline V gene are MGHRA and YSYEKL. The CDR3 DNA reads TGCGCCAGCAGCCAAGATCCCCGCAGGCCAGCTAACTATGGCTACACCTTC. It translates to CASSQDPRRPANYGYTF.

The chain carries TRBV27 and TRBJ1-5; TRBD1 aligns across 9 bases. The CDR3 covers 17 residues. Trimming at V came to 2 bases and at J to 4 bases, leaving 9 bases not matched to a gene. The germline V gene encodes CDR1 MNHEY and CDR2 SMNVEV (reference sequence). CDR3 region: CASSLGGGQGRNQPQHF. CDR3 nucleotide sequence: TGTGCCAGCAGTTTAGGGGGGGGACAGGGCCGAAATCAGCCCCAGCATTTT.

This rearrangement joins TRBV28 to TRBJ1-4; 8 bases map to TRBD1. Germline V gene sequence: CDR1 MDHEN, CDR2 SYDVKM. Germline trimming cut 6 bases from V and 0 bases from J; bases unmatched to any gene: 3. The CDR3 length is 15 residues. Here the CDR3 reads CASRGQVATNEKLFF. DNA of the CDR3: TGTGCCAGCAGGGGACAGGTTGCAACTAATGAAAAACTGTTTTTT.

The chain combines TRBV9 with TRBJ2-1; D not resolved. CDR3 length: 16 residues. CDR1 is SGDLS and CDR2 is YYNGEE in the germline V gene. V lost 0 bases and J lost 0, with 10 bases in between. The CDR3 nucleotides read TGTGCCAGCAGCGTAGGTGGGCGAAGCTCCTACAATGAGCAGTTCTTC. Its protein product is CASSVGGRSSYNEQFF.

The gene calls are TRBV11-2 and TRBJ1-2; D is uncertain. Germline CDR1 reads SGHAT; CDR2 reads FQNNGV. The CDR3 contains 19 residues. V lost 3 bases and J lost 3, with 26 bases in between. This chain's CDR3 is CASSFIRLKTARLDYGYTF. The CDR3 DNA sequence: TGTGCCAGCAGCTTCATTCGGCTGAAGACCGCCCGGCTAGACTATGGCTACACCTTC.

The chain uses TRBV7-9 and TRBJ2-6, with 9 bases lining up with TRBD1. CDR3 length: 18 amino acids. With V trimmed by 5 bases and J by 0 bases, 8 bases remained unmatched. Germline V gene lookup returns CDR1 SEHNR and CDR2 FQNEAQ (reference sequence). Here the CDR3 reads CASSARTGDNSGANVLTF. The CDR3 DNA reads TGTGCCAGCAGCGCCCGGACAGGGGACAACTCTGGGGCCAACGTCCTGACTTTC.

V and J are TRBV5-5 and TRBJ2-7, with 16 bases matching TRBD2. CDR3 length: 17 residues. Germline V CDR1 and CDR2: SGHKS, YYEKEE (reference sequence). V dropped 4 bases and J dropped 5; count of bases not matched to a gene: 9. CDR3 protein: CASSQGLAGGRSHEQYF. CDR3 DNA sequence: TGTGCCAGCAGCCAGGGACTAGCGGGAGGGCGGTCCCACGAGCAGTACTTC.

The chain links TRBV5-1 to TRBJ1-6; 10 bases are shared with TRBD1. Looked up from germline, CDR1 is SGHRS and CDR2 is YFSETQ. The CDR3 totals 16 residues. V was clipped by 1 base and J by 10 bases; unmatched bases: 8. In nucleotides, the CDR3 is TGCGCCAGCAGCTTGTGGGGACAGGGGAGCGGATCACCCCTCCACTTT. Its protein product is CASSLWGQGSGSPLHF.

CDR3 nucleotides: TGTGCCAGCAGTTGGGACAGGAACTATGGCTACACCTTC. Translation gives CASSWDRNYGYTF. The genes are TRBV12-3 or TRBV12-4 and TRBJ1-2; 8 positions match TRBD1. The CDR3 contains 13 residues. V was pared by 4 bases and J by 2 bases, with 0 bases of the junction left unmatched.